This T cell receptor beta chain was sequenced for a study of T-cell memory formation after mild COVID-19 (dated by TCRdb to the early 2020s). Looking at the study overall: TCR sequence clusters from the two donors were largely donor specific. In two donors, T-cell clones that expanded and contracted after mild COVID-19 were followed by sequencing TCRalpha and TCRbeta repertoires longitudinally. The cohort comprised two young, previously healthy adult volunteers, one female and one male.

A remark on this clonotype: Its target antigen remains unknown. Per-base quality was not reported, and no clone a single base away is much larger than it.

General conclusions and limits of the study: Contracting CD4+ clones turned up mainly in the CM and EM memory subsets, whereas EMRA was where CD8+ clones were enriched. The study included only two mild cases, and larger cohorts that include severe cases with pre-infection samples were judged to be necessary. The second-wave clones that peaked on day 37 were not confirmed to be SARS-CoV-2 specific. Some responding clones were detected in pre-infection memory, suggesting pre-existing cross-reactive memory T cells joined the SARS-CoV-2 response. Balanced CD4/CD8 phenotypes were observed for clones contracting from day 15 to 85, whereas a bias towards CD4+ was observed for a second wave of clones expanding from day 15 to 37.

TCRdb names Illumina NovaSeq 6000 as the instrument used. TCRalpha and TCRbeta cDNA libraries were built by 5'RACE with constant-segment primers, adding sample barcodes and unique molecular identifiers. RNA was extracted from every sample with Trizol reagent. Library amplification was performed in two PCR steps, and a second sample barcode and Illumina TruSeq adapters were introduced in the second step. Sequencing of the libraries was done on an Illumina NovaSeq, producing 2 x 150 bp paired-end reads. The authors' pipeline ran thus. Demultiplexing of reads and collapsing into UMI-guided consensus sequences were performed with migec v1.2.7. Using mixcr v2.1.11, UMI consensuses were aligned to TRA and TRB V and J templates and then assembled into clonotypes. A clonotype was counted as expanded or contracted only if both edgeR and NoisET called the change significant, with noise models trained on biological replicates. edgeR calls used a false discovery rate-adjusted p below 0.01 and a log2 fold-change threshold of 1. As an exploratory analysis of dynamics, max-normalized trajectories of the 1000 most abundant clonotypes were examined by PCA with hierarchical clustering. The CD4 or CD8 phenotype of responding clones was assigned using the separately sequenced CD4+ and CD8+ repertoires. TCRdb reprocessing: public reads trimmed at Q25 with fastp, clones called with MiXCR, in-frame beta chains kept. Entries that share a CDR3 protein sequence are merged under the most common genes and DNA. The V and J calls were determined by TCRdb, not by the authors. Within this sample are hundreds of thousands of distinct CDR3 sequences, with around 25% of them counted one time only. 9.5% to 15% of the sample is in the top ten clones.

PBMCs were isolated by Ficoll-Paque density gradient centrifugation. The specimen sequenced was PBMCs or a T cell subset sorted from them (not recorded which). The receptor's source is an adult woman who had mild COVID-19 (a few samples of this study predate the infection). The sample titles of this study are shuffled in the database, so cell type and time point are left out; the donor was told from shared clones.

The CDR3 region: CSAARTSVSYEQYF. The nucleotide sequence reads TGCAGTGCTGCACGGACTAGCGTCTCCTACGAGCAGTACTTC. The chain joins TRBV20-1 to TRBJ2-7; the junction holds 9 bases that match TRBD2. CDR1 and CDR2, looked up from the germline V gene (reference sequence), are DFQATT and SNEGSKA. The CDR3 has 14 amino acids, counting the end cysteine and phenylalanine. Left in the record is the CDR3 DNA by itself, 42 bases read in frame from the first base. V is trimmed back by 5 bases and J by 0 bases, and the junction contains 5 bases that no gene match accounts for.